A selection of T cell receptor beta chains follows, all from one sample in a study of shared clonotypes between healthy human individuals. Sequencing was performed with immunoSEQ multiplex PCR; in TCRdb, only in-frame clones are kept and a portion is missing. Of millions of clones listed, about 93% are singletons. Specimen: naive CD8+ T cells from PBMCs. The receptors come from a young man in good health. Some clones in this sample may be carry-over from other donors' samples. CDR3s include the opening cysteine and the closing phenylalanine or tryptophan. The D gene is left open where the match is weak. Only part of the rows carry a size: once, few, many, or a class if the clone is expanded.

len: 23; abundance: -; j_gene: TRBJ2-3; d_gene: TRBD1; v_gene: TRBV10-3; CDR3aa: CAISATGGEDGRNIRLSTDTQYF; CDR3nt: TGTGCCATCAGTGCGACAGGGGGCGAAGATGGGCGAAACATAAGATTGTCAACAGATACGCAGTATTTT
len: 14; abundance: -; j_gene: TRBJ2-7; d_gene: -; v_gene: TRBV28; CDR3aa: CASSLEGGTYEQYF; CDR3nt: TGTGCCAGCAGTTTAGAAGGGGGAACCTACGAGCAGTACTTC
len: 15; abundance: -; j_gene: TRBJ1-1; d_gene: -; v_gene: TRBV28; CDR3aa: CASSLFAQANTEAFF; CDR3nt: TGTGCCAGCAGTTTATTCGCACAGGCAAACACTGAAGCTTTCTTT
len: 12; abundance: -; j_gene: TRBJ1-4; d_gene: -; v_gene: TRBV29-1; CDR3aa: CSAARGGEKLFF; CDR3nt: TGCAGCGCCGCCAGGGGAGGTGAAAAACTGTTTTTT
len: 13; abundance: -; j_gene: TRBJ1-2; d_gene: -; v_gene: TRBV28; CDR3aa: CASSLRANYGYTF; CDR3nt: TGTGCCAGCAGTTTAAGGGCAAACTATGGCTACACCTTC
len: 16; abundance: -; j_gene: TRBJ1-2; d_gene: TRBD1; v_gene: TRBV9; CDR3aa: CASSAAGTGWARGYTF; CDR3nt: TGTGCCAGCAGCGCCGCCGGGACAGGGTGGGCTAGAGGCTACACCTTC
len: 18; abundance: -; j_gene: TRBJ1-1; d_gene: -; v_gene: TRBV7-3; CDR3aa: CASSRLGTDEGGDTEAFF; CDR3nt: TGTGCCAGCAGCCGCCTTGGTACGGACGAGGGGGGTGACACTGAAGCTTTCTTT
len: 10; abundance: -; j_gene: TRBJ1-2; d_gene: -; v_gene: TRBV30; CDR3aa: CASPNYGYTF; CDR3nt: TGTGCCTCTCCCAACTATGGCTACACCTTC
len: 17; abundance: once; j_gene: TRBJ1-1; d_gene: TRBD1; v_gene: TRBV10-3; CDR3aa: CAISESNLGQGAVEAFF; CDR3nt: TGTGCCATCAGTGAGTCTAATTTAGGACAGGGGGCGGTTGAAGCTTTCTTT
len: 15; abundance: -; j_gene: TRBJ1-1; d_gene: -; v_gene: TRBV4-1; CDR3aa: CASSQDRGPNTEAFF; CDR3nt: TGCGCCAGCAGCCAAGACAGGGGACCGAACACTGAAGCTTTCTTT
len: 18; abundance: -; j_gene: TRBJ2-2; d_gene: TRBD2; v_gene: TRBV7-9; CDR3aa: CASNAYRTSGRKDGELFF; CDR3nt: TGTGCCAGCAACGCTTATAGAACTAGCGGGAGAAAGGACGGGGAGCTGTTTTTT
len: 17; abundance: -; j_gene: TRBJ1-4; d_gene: TRBD1; v_gene: TRBV27; CDR3aa: CASTSGQQGAANEKLFF; CDR3nt: TGTGCCAGCACATCAGGGCAACAGGGGGCCGCTAATGAAAAACTGTTTTTT
len: 17; abundance: -; j_gene: TRBJ2-1; d_gene: TRBD2; v_gene: TRBV5-1; CDR3aa: CASSRTSGWSSYNEQFF; CDR3nt: TGCGCCAGCAGCCGGACTAGCGGGTGGAGCTCCTACAATGAGCAGTTCTTC
len: 14; abundance: -; j_gene: TRBJ2-7; d_gene: -; v_gene: TRBV2; CDR3aa: CASGSVDIAYEQYF; CDR3nt: TGTGCCAGCGGCTCGGTGGACATAGCCTACGAGCAGTACTTC
len: 13; abundance: -; j_gene: TRBJ2-7; d_gene: -; v_gene: TRBV27; CDR3aa: CASSWSSSYEQYF; CDR3nt: TGTGCCAGCAGCTGGTCTAGCTCCTACGAGCAGTACTTC
len: 14; abundance: -; j_gene: TRBJ2-7; d_gene: -; v_gene: TRBV9; CDR3aa: CASSVGYISYEQYF; CDR3nt: TGTGCCAGCAGCGTAGGTTACATCTCCTACGAGCAGTACTTC
len: 14; abundance: -; j_gene: TRBJ2-2; d_gene: -; v_gene: TRBV25-1; CDR3aa: CASSEYQRGGELFF; CDR3nt: TGTGCCAGCAGTGAATATCAGAGGGGCGGGGAGCTGTTTTTT
len: 15; abundance: -; j_gene: TRBJ1-5; d_gene: -; v_gene: TRBV6-1; CDR3aa: CASGGPNPINQPQHF; CDR3nt: TGTGCCAGCGGCGGGCCCAACCCCATCAATCAGCCCCAGCATTTT
len: 13; abundance: -; j_gene: TRBJ2-4; d_gene: -; v_gene: TRBV13; CDR3aa: CASSLVGTNIQYF; CDR3nt: TGTGCCAGCAGCTTAGTGGGGACGAACATTCAGTACTTC
len: 16; abundance: -; j_gene: TRBJ2-6; d_gene: -; v_gene: TRBV29-1; CDR3aa: CSGLQGFLSGANVLTF; CDR3nt: TGCAGCGGCCTACAGGGCTTTCTCTCTGGGGCCAACGTCCTGACTTTC
len: 18; abundance: -; j_gene: TRBJ2-3; d_gene: TRBD1; v_gene: TRBV5-6; CDR3aa: CASSLGGRRPSSTDTQYF; CDR3nt: TGTGCCAGCAGCTTAGGGGGCAGGAGGCCGTCTAGCACAGATACGCAGTATTTT
len: 11; abundance: -; j_gene: TRBJ2-7; d_gene: -; v_gene: TRBV29-1; CDR3aa: CSVGGDYEQYF; CDR3nt: TGCAGCGTTGGGGGAGACTACGAGCAGTACTTC
len: 15; abundance: -; j_gene: TRBJ2-1; d_gene: TRBD2; v_gene: TRBV28; CDR3aa: CASSRRTSGRVEQFF; CDR3nt: TGTGCCAGCAGTCGGCGGACTAGCGGGAGGGTTGAGCAGTTCTTC
len: 13; abundance: -; j_gene: TRBJ2-7; d_gene: -; v_gene: TRBV11-3; CDR3aa: CASSLGRTYEQYF; CDR3nt: TGTGCCAGCAGCTTAGGTCGAACCTACGAGCAGTACTTC
len: 14; abundance: -; j_gene: TRBJ2-5; d_gene: -; v_gene: TRBV5-6; CDR3aa: CASSLRDSQETQYF; CDR3nt: TGTGCCAGCAGCTTGAGGGACTCCCAAGAGACCCAGTACTTC
len: 14; abundance: -; j_gene: TRBJ2-5; d_gene: -; v_gene: TRBV9; CDR3aa: CASSARTVQETQYF; CDR3nt: TGTGCCAGCAGCGCACGGACGGTCCAAGAGACCCAGTACTTC
len: 16; abundance: -; j_gene: TRBJ2-4; d_gene: TRBD2; v_gene: TRBV7-8; CDR3aa: CASSSLWGGAKNIQYF; CDR3nt: TGTGCCAGCAGCTCACTTTGGGGGGGAGCCAAAAACATTCAGTACTTC
len: 15; abundance: -; j_gene: TRBJ1-1; d_gene: -; v_gene: TRBV19; CDR3aa: CASSIGHGGSTEAFF; CDR3nt: TGTGCCAGTAGTATAGGGCACGGCGGGAGCACTGAAGCTTTCTTT
len: 15; abundance: once; j_gene: TRBJ1-5; d_gene: -; v_gene: TRBV27; CDR3aa: CASSLSAGANQPQHF; CDR3nt: TGTGCCAGCAGTTTATCCGCAGGGGCAAATCAGCCCCAGCATTTT
len: 15; abundance: -; j_gene: TRBJ1-1; d_gene: -; v_gene: TRBV19; CDR3aa: CASRGGIFGKTEAFF; CDR3nt: TGTGCCAGTAGAGGGGGAATCTTCGGAAAAACTGAAGCTTTCTTT
len: 14; abundance: -; j_gene: TRBJ2-1; d_gene: -; v_gene: TRBV2; CDR3aa: CASSDQSSYNEQFF; CDR3nt: TGTGCCAGTTCGGACCAGAGCTCCTACAATGAGCAGTTCTTC
len: 17; abundance: -; j_gene: TRBJ1-5; d_gene: -; v_gene: TRBV5-8; CDR3aa: CASSRGAGGIGNQPQHF; CDR3nt: TGTGCCAGCAGCCGAGGGGCGGGGGGCATAGGCAATCAGCCCCAGCATTTT
len: 19; abundance: -; j_gene: TRBJ2-1; d_gene: -; v_gene: TRBV7-6; CDR3aa: CASSQITGGERLAYNEQFF; CDR3nt: TGTGCCAGCAGCCAAATTACAGGGGGAGAGAGACTAGCTTACAATGAGCAGTTCTTC
len: 14; abundance: -; j_gene: TRBJ1-2; d_gene: TRBD1; v_gene: TRBV10-3; CDR3aa: CAISETGVSYGYTF; CDR3nt: TGTGCCATCAGTGAAACAGGGGTTAGCTATGGCTACACCTTC
len: 16; abundance: -; j_gene: TRBJ2-1; d_gene: TRBD2; v_gene: TRBV18; CDR3aa: CASSPPTSGAYNEQFF; CDR3nt: TGTGCCAGCTCACCACCAACTAGCGGGGCCTACAATGAGCAGTTCTTC
len: 15; abundance: -; j_gene: TRBJ2-7; d_gene: -; v_gene: TRBV10-3; CDR3aa: CAISGHRERDYEQYF; CDR3nt: TGTGCCATCAGCGGTCACAGGGAACGGGACTACGAGCAGTACTTC
len: 16; abundance: -; j_gene: TRBJ2-2; d_gene: TRBD2; v_gene: TRBV29-1; CDR3aa: CSVVLAGGPRVGELFF; CDR3nt: TGCAGCGTTGTTCTAGCGGGAGGGCCAAGAGTCGGGGAGCTGTTTTTT
len: 16; abundance: once; j_gene: TRBJ1-1; d_gene: -; v_gene: TRBV21-1; CDR3aa: CASSARTGGFLGEAFF; CDR3nt: TGTGCCAGCAGCGCTAGGACAGGGGGGTTCCTTGGTGAAGCTTTCTTT
len: 16; abundance: once; j_gene: TRBJ2-1; d_gene: TRBD1; v_gene: TRBV5-1; CDR3aa: CASSLAGGDRGSEQFF; CDR3nt: TGCGCCAGCAGCTTGGCAGGTGGGGACAGGGGAAGTGAGCAGTTCTTC
len: 16; abundance: few; j_gene: TRBJ1-5; d_gene: TRBD1; v_gene: TRBV19; CDR3aa: CASSIATGGIPQPQHF; CDR3nt: TGTGCCAGTAGTATAGCGACAGGGGGCATACCTCAGCCCCAGCATTTT
len: 16; abundance: -; j_gene: TRBJ2-1; d_gene: TRBD2; v_gene: TRBV9; CDR3aa: CASSPRAGGIYNEQFF; CDR3nt: TGTGCCAGCAGCCCCCGCGCGGGAGGAATATACAATGAGCAGTTCTTC